One sample yielded the 3 T cell receptor beta chains listed below, sequenced in a study of glioma-infiltrating T cells after dendritic cell vaccination. The table came from immunoSEQ multiplex PCR; TCRdb's copy has only in-frame clones and leaves some out. The sample lists roughly 60,000 clones, about four fifths occurring once. Time point here: after dendritic cell vaccination, including at tumor progression/relapse. Sequenced here: blood, sampled after dendritic cell vaccination. The receptors come from a human donor with glioblastoma.

This chain links TRBV23-1 with TRBJ1-2, with TRBD1 matching over 9 bases. TRBV23-1 is recorded as an ORF, its role being uncertain. The ends lost 7 bases at V and 3 bases at J; junction bases unmatched: 12. This CDR3 contains 16 residues. Written as DNA, the CDR3 is TGCGCCAGCACTTCAAAAGGGCGGGACAGGGACTATGGCTACACCTTC. It is translated as CASTSKGRDRDYGYTF.

The chain carries TRBV4-1 and TRBJ2-5; 8 bases line up with TRBD2. V lost 3 bases and J lost 1; bases outside the gene matches: 4. CDR3 length: 15 residues. From germline, CDR1 is MGHRA and CDR2 YSYEKL. CDR3 DNA: TGCGCCAGCAGCCAGTTGACTAGCGCCCAAGAGACCCAGTACTTC. Protein sequence: CASSQLTSAQETQYF.

The chain has TRBV18 and TRBJ2-7, with D hard to call. The germline CDR1 and CDR2 sequences are KGHSH and LQKENI. The CDR3 has 15 residues. V was cut by 1 base and J by 0 bases, with 10 bases left in between. The DNA for the CDR3 is TGTGCCAGCTCACCACGGGCCAGTAGCTCCTACGAGCAGTACTTC. Encoded protein: CASSPRASSSYEQYF.